The 20 T cell receptor beta chains below come from one sample, sequenced in a study of T cell repertoires in cytomegalovirus infection. Their antigens remain unidentified. MiXCR, applied by TCRdb to the reads, yields one record per CDR3 protein. The sample lists about 900,000 distinct CDR3 sequences, approximately 31% occurring once. The sequencing used cultured CD8+ T cells from PBMCs, collected from culture after CMV antigen stimulation. These receptor sequences come from a human donor in good health (CMV status not recorded). Some clones in this sample may be carry-over from other donors' samples.

This clonotype was counted between two and nine times. The chain uses TRBV5-4 and TRBJ1-2; perhaps TRBD1 as D (5 bases). CDR3 length equals 14 residues. The germline gives CDR1 SGHNT, CDR2 YYREEE (reference sequence). With 1 base removed from V and 3 bases from J, the gap between germline ends came to 10 bases. The DNA of the CDR3 is TGTGCCAGCAGCTTGTACGGGGCAGACTATGGCTACACCTTC. Translating gives CASSLYGADYGYTF.

V and J are TRBV24-1 and TRBJ2-3; TRBD1 is a possible D gene (6 bases). V was trimmed by 3 bases and J by 3 bases, leaving 18 bases between them. The CDR3 is 17 residues long. Per the germline V gene, CDR1 is KGHDR and CDR2 is SFDVKD. Here the CDR3 reads CATSDNRRGTGTDTQYF. The CDR3 DNA sequence: TGTGCCACCAGTGATAACCGCAGGGGAACGGGGACAGATACGCAGTATTTT.

The chain carries TRBV3-1 and TRBJ1-4; tentatively, D is TRBD1 (6 bases). Germline CDR1 LGHDT, CDR2 YNNKEL (reference sequence). V lost 3 bases, J lost 8 bases, and 13 bases lay in between. The CDR3 consists of 14 residues. The CDR3 DNA sequence: TGTGCCAGCAGCCATGCAGGGGCGCAGGAAAAACTGTTTTTT. Its translation is CASSHAGAQEKLFF.

The table lists this clonotype with a few counts. This may arise from a read error, as a much more abundant clone is one base away. This chain joins TRBV7-8 and TRBJ2-3; D may be TRBD1 or TRBD2 (5 bases each). Germline CDR1 and CDR2: SGHVS and FQNEAQ. The CDR3 sequence is 16 residues long. The chain's CDR3 is CVSSLVGGPSTDTQYF. CDR3 nucleotide sequence: TGTGTCAGCAGCTTAGTTGGGGGACCTAGCACAGATACGCAGTATTTT.

This rearrangement joins TRBV4-1 to TRBJ1-4; unclear D gene. V was pared by 0 bases and J by 1 base, with 6 bases between. The germline gives CDR1 MGHRA, CDR2 YSYEKL. The CDR3 loop spans 15 amino acids. The CDR3 spells CASSQDGGTNEKLFF. The CDR3 DNA is TGCGCCAGCAGCCAAGATGGAGGAACTAATGAAAAACTGTTTTTT.

Turning to this clonotype: A much larger clone lies a single base off, so this may be a read error. The J gene is TRBJ2-7, the V gene TRBV7-2; D unresolved. The CDR3 contains 15 residues. The germline V gene encodes CDR1 SGHTA and CDR2 FQGNSA. Trimming took off 5 bases at V and 3 bases at J, with 17 bases between the two ends. The CDR3 DNA reads TGTGCCAGCAGCGTTTCGGTCGTGGTCATCTACGAGCAGTACTTC. This codes for CASSVSVVVIYEQYF. The variable domain in full, completed from reference TRBV7-2 and TRBJ2-7, reads GAGVSQSPSNKVTEKGKDVELRCDPISGHTALYWYRQSLGQGLEFLIYFQGNSAPDKSGLPSDRFSAERTGGSVSTLTIQRTQQEDSAVYLCASSVSVVVIYEQYFGPGTRLTVT.

J is TRBJ2-1 and V is TRBV7-3; TRBD2 aligns across 10 bases. Germline assignment: CDR1 SGHTA and CDR2 FQGTGA. The J segment lost 10 bases and the V segment lost 2 bases, leaving 8 bases of the junction unmatched. The CDR3 runs to 15 residues. The CDR3 nucleotides read TGTGCCAGCAGCTTACTAGCGGGGGACCACGGGGAGCAGTTCTTC. It is translated as CASSLLAGDHGEQFF.

The chain employs TRBV24-1 and TRBJ2-2, with D possibly TRBD2 on 5 matching bases. The CDR3 is made up of 17 amino acids. Germline CDR1 is KGHDR and CDR2 is SFDVKD. Trimming removed 0 bases from V and 5 bases from J, with 15 bases in between. The CDR3 sequence is CATSDLLEDGQTGELFF. The DNA for the CDR3 is TGTGCCACCAGTGATTTGCTGGAGGATGGTCAAACCGGGGAGCTGTTTTTT.

This clonotype was seen a few times. The rearrangement joins TRBV2 to TRBJ1-2; unclear D gene. CDR1 is SNHLY, CDR2 FYNNEI, per germline. This CDR3 spans 14 amino acids. Trimming cost V 5 bases and J 4 bases, with 14 bases left between them. The CDR3 bases are TGTGCCAGCAGTACCGGGAATCTGGCCTATGGCTACACCTTC. Encoded protein: CASSTGNLAYGYTF.

This clonotype was found many times. V is TRBV7-2 and J is TRBJ2-3; 8 bases line up with TRBD2. This CDR3 has 15 residues. Germline V gene sequence: CDR1 SGHTA, CDR2 FQGNSA. The V segment lost 6 bases and the J segment 7 bases; nucleotides outside the gene matches: 12. The CDR3 nucleotides read TGTGCCAGCAGACATAGCGGGGCCCCAGGGAATACGCAGTATTTT. It yields the protein CASRHSGAPGNTQYF.

This clonotype was recorded many times. The rearrangement uses TRBV7-9 and TRBJ2-7; 8 positions match TRBD1. Germline V gives CDR1 SEHNR, CDR2 FQNEAQ (reference sequence). The CDR3 sequence is 13 residues long. V dropped 4 bases and J dropped 3; count of bases not matched to a gene: 2. The CDR3 DNA reads TGTGCCAGCAGCTCCGACAGGGGCTACGAGCAGTACGTC. Amino acid sequence: CASSSDRGYEQYV.

This clonotype was found once. The rearrangement joins TRBV5-1 to TRBJ2-1; TRBD1 is a possible D gene (5 bases). Germline CDR1 and CDR2: SGHRS and YFSETQ. The CDR3 runs to 16 residues. V lost 5 bases to trimming and J lost 3 bases, with 18 bases between them. The chain's CDR3 is CASSRPREGDYNEQFF. As DNA, the CDR3 is TGCGCCAGCAGTCGACCTCGTGAAGGGGACTACAATGAGCAGTTCTTC.

This clonotype was seen only a few times. The rearrangement links TRBV20-1 to TRBJ2-1; 9 bases fit TRBD2. The CDR3 has 14 amino acids. The V segment lost 3 bases and the J segment 4 bases; nucleotides outside the gene matches: 4. Germline CDR1 is DFQATT and CDR2 is SNEGSKA (reference sequence). The DNA of the CDR3 is TGCAGTGCTAGTAGAAGCGGGGGGTACAATGAGCAGTTCTTC. Its protein is CSASRSGGYNEQFF.

This chain joins TRBV4-1 and TRBJ2-6; D ambiguous. This CDR3 is built from 15 residues. The germline CDR1 and CDR2 sequences are MGHRA and YSYEKL. V was clipped by 1 base and J by 0 bases, with 4 bases between them. The CDR3 protein is CASSQVHSGANVLTF. The CDR3 DNA sequence: TGCGCCAGCAGCCAAGTCCACTCTGGGGCCAACGTCCTGACTTTC.

This clonotype was recorded a few times. The V and J genes are TRBV5-1 and TRBJ1-1, with 10 positions matching TRBD1. Germline V gene data show CDR1 as SGHRS and CDR2 as YFSETQ. CDR3 length: 14 residues. V shed 3 bases and J 5 bases; nucleotides not matched to a gene: 4. CDR3 loop: CASSWGTGDTEAFF. The CDR3, as DNA: TGCGCCAGCAGCTGGGGGACAGGGGATACTGAAGCTTTCTTT.

The chain recombines TRBV4-1 with TRBJ2-3, with 12 bases aligning to TRBD2. The V and J ends lost 1 base and 3 bases, in that order; junction bases with no gene match: 5. This CDR3 is built from 17 residues. CDR1 is MGHRA and CDR2 is YSYEKL in the germline V gene. CDR3: CASSQGASGGATDTQYF. CDR3 DNA: TGCGCCAGCAGCCAAGGGGCTAGCGGGGGGGCAACAGATACGCAGTATTTT.

Comments on this clonotype: The junction and the germline gene differ at one end; a read error may be behind it. The chain couples TRBV4-3 to TRBJ2-1, with TRBD2 matching over 8 bases. CDR1 LGHNA and CDR2 YSLEER come from the germline V gene. CDR3 length equals 14 residues. The CDR3 spells CANSRDSGVSRQFF. CDR3 DNA: TGCGCCAACAGCCGGGATAGCGGGGTCTCACGGCAGTTCTTC.

The gene calls are TRBV29-1 and TRBJ2-7, with 11 bases aligning to TRBD2. The CDR3 contains 14 residues. In germline, CDR1 is SQVTM, CDR2 ANQGSEA. Germline trimming cut 4 bases from V and 7 bases from J; bases unmatched to any gene: 9. The CDR3 protein is CSVGGLAGPLEQYF. The CDR3 coding sequence is TGCAGCGTTGGTGGACTAGCGGGCCCTCTTGAGCAGTACTTC.

As for this clonotype: Sequence at one end of the junction differs from germline and may be a read error. The chain uses TRBV6-2 or TRBV6-3 and TRBJ2-1; the D call may be TRBD1 or TRBD2 (5 bases each). The CDR3 extends over 19 amino acids. In germline, CDR1 is MNHEY, CDR2 SVGEGT. CDR3 DNA: TGTGCCAGCAGTAGAGGACCGATGAGCAGGGACCCGTCCTACAATGAGCAGTGCTTC. It specifies CASSRGPMSRDPSYNEQCF.

This chain joins TRBV27 and TRBJ2-7; D is possibly TRBD2 (5 bases). Trimming pared 6 bases from V and 5 bases from J, leaving 17 bases between. Germline V CDR1 and CDR2: MNHEY, SMNVEV (reference sequence). CDR3 length: 14 residues. The CDR3 DNA reads TGTGCCAGCAGCCCCGGGGTCGAACCCCACGAGCAGTACTTC. Its protein product is CASSPGVEPHEQYF.